This T cell receptor beta chain was documented in a study of blood T cells in healthy people across ages. Points from the study as a whole: There was no known CMV status for donors, so expanded clonotype changes were possibly confounded. Whereas aged donors had fewer naive CD4+ cells, long-lived donors had more of them and higher diversity.

With a J-beta primer mix and a sample-barcoded 5' primer, a second PCR ran 7 to 11 cycles. TCRdb passed the 5' RACE reads through MiXCR, listing each CDR3 protein once. The sample has 800,000 to 950,000 distinct CDR3 sequences; 25% to 35% are singletons. As regards this clonotype: Its specificity is unknown. Sequence at one end of the junction differs from germline and may be a read error.

This CDR3 comprises 16 residues. CDR1 KGHSH and CDR2 LQKENI come from the germline V gene. These sequences were also reported in another study, on T cells of mothers and their children. That study adds: Donors were three healthy Caucasian mothers and their six children. Related mother-child pairs showed slightly higher but non-significant overlap than unrelated pairs.

The sequence was collected from a woman aged 40 to 50 in good health. The chain carries TRBV18 and TRBJ2-7, with TRBD2 matching over 9 bases. Sequenced material: blood. The CDR3 loop is CASPPAGGLSSYEQYF. As DNA, the CDR3 is TGTGCCAGCCCACCAGCGGGGGGACTTTCTTCCTACGAGCAGTACTTC.